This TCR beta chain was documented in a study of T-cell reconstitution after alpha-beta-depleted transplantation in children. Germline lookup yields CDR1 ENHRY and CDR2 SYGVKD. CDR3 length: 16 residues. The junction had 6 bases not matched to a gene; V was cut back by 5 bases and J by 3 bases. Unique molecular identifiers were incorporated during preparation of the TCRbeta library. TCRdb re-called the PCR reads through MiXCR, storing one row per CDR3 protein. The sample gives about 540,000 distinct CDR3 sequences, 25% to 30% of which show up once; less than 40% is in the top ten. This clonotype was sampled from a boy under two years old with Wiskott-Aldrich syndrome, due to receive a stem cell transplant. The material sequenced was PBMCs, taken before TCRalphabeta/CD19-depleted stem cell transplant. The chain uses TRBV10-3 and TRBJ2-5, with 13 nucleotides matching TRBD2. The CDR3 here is CAISRTSGSPEETQYF. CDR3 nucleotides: TGTGCCATCAGTCGGACTAGCGGGAGCCCGGAAGAGACCCAGTACTTC.